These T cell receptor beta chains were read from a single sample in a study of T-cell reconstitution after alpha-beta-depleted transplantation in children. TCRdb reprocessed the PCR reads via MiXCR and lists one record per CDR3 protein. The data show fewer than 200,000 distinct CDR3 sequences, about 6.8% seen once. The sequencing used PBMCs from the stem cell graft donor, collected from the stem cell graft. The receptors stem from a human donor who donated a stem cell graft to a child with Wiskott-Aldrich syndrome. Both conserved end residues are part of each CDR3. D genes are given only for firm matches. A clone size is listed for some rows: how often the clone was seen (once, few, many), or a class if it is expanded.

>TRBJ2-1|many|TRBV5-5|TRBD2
CASSLAYETSGYNEQFF
TGTGCCAGCAGCTTGGCGTATGAGACTAGCGGTTACAATGAGCAGTTCTTC
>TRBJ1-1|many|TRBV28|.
CASSSLQGLNTEAFF
TGTGCCAGCAGTTCCCTCCAGGGGTTGAACACTGAAGCTTTCTTT
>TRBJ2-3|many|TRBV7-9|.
CASSSSGADTQYF
TGTGCCAGCAGCTCCAGCGGAGCAGATACGCAGTATTTT
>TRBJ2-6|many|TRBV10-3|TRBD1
CAISDGQGAFGANVLTF
TGTGCCATCAGTGATGGGCAGGGGGCCTTTGGGGCCAACGTCCTGACTTTC
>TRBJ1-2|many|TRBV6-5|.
CASRYRDNSNYGYTF
TGTGCCAGCAGATACCGGGACAATTCTAACTATGGCTACACCTTC
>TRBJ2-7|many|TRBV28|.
CASKAPGKAYEQYF
TGTGCCAGCAAGGCTCCGGGGAAGGCCTACGAGCAGTACTTC
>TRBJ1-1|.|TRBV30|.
CAWSPSDTEAFF
TGTGCCTGGAGTCCCTCGGACACTGAAGCTTTCTTT
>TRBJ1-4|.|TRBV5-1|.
CASSLSAGANEKLFF
TGCGCCAGCAGCTTGTCGGCAGGGGCAAATGAAAAACTGTTTTTT
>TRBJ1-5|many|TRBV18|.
CASSPSDGVSNQPQHF
TGTGCCAGCTCACCCTCGGACGGAGTTAGCAATCAGCCCCAGCATTTT
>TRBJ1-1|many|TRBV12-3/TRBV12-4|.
CASSRTGLGTEAFF
TGTGCCAGCAGCCGTACAGGGTTGGGCACTGAAGCTTTCTTT
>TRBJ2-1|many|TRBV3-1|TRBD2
CASSRQTSGGYNEQFF
TGTGCCAGCAGCCGGCAGACTAGCGGGGGTTACAATGAGCAGTTCTTC
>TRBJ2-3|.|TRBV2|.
CASTGTFTDTQYF
TGTGCCAGCACGGGGACCTTCACAGATACGCAGTATTTT
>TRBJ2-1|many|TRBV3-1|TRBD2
CASSPGGLARYNEQFF
TGTGCCAGCAGCCCCGGCGGACTAGCCCGCTACAATGAGCAGTTCTTC
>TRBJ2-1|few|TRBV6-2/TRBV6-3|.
CASSRRGGVVSEQFF
TGTGCCAGCAGTCGAAGGGGCGGTGTCGTGTCTGAGCAGTTCTTC
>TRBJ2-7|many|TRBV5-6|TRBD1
CASSFLGTVVHEQYF
TGTGCCAGCAGCTTCCTGGGGACAGTAGTCCACGAGCAGTACTTC
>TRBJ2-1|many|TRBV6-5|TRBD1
CASSYSSGGSYNEQFF
TGTGCCAGCAGTTACAGCTCAGGGGGCTCCTACAATGAGCAGTTCTTC
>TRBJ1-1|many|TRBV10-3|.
CAIRNRVAEAFF
TGTGCCATCAGGAACAGGGTGGCTGAAGCTTTCTTT
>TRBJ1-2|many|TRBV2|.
CARTGKDGYTF
TGTGCCAGAACAGGGAAAGATGGCTACACCTTC
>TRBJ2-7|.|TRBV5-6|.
CASSSEPSSYEQYF
TGTGCCAGCAGCTCGGAGCCGAGCTCCTACGAGCAGTACTTC
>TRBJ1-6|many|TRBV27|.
CASSLQASSPLHF
TGTGCCAGCAGTTTACAGGCTAGCTCACCCCTCCACTTT
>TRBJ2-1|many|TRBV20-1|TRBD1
CSAREGQGYMDF
TGCAGTGCTAGAGAGGGACAGGGGTATATGGATTTC
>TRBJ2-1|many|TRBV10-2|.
CATRRRGDYNEQFF
TGCGCCACCAGGAGGAGGGGGGACTACAATGAGCAGTTCTTC
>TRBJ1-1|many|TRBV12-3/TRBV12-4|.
CASSLMGPVNTEAFF
TGTGCCAGCAGTTTAATGGGACCGGTGAACACTGAAGCTTTCTTT
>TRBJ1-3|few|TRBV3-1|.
CASSVPGGNTIYF
TGTGCCAGCAGCGTTCCAGGGGGAAACACCATATATTTT
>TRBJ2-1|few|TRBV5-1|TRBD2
CASSLASGAWFDEQFF
TGCGCCAGCAGCTTGGCTAGCGGGGCCTGGTTCGATGAGCAGTTCTTC
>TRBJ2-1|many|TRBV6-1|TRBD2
CASRTVAGSSHNEQFF
TGTGCCAGCAGAACTGTAGCGGGGAGCTCCCACAATGAGCAGTTCTTC
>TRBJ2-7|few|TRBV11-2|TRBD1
CASSLAPTGDEQYF
TGTGCCAGCAGCTTAGCGCCGACAGGGGACGAGCAGTACTTC
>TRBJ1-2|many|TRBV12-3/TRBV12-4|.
CAITRAVTYGYTF
TGTGCCATCACGAGGGCAGTAACTTATGGCTACACCTTC
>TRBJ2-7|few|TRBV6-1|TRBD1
CASMWTGPTEQYF
TGTGCCAGCATGTGGACAGGGCCGACCGAGCAGTACTTC
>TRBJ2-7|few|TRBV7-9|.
CASSSNAHEQYF
TGTGCCAGCAGCTCGAATGCCCACGAGCAGTACTTC
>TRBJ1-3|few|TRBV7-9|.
CASSSPLENTIYF
TGTGCCAGCAGCTCGCCCTTAGAAAACACCATATATTTT
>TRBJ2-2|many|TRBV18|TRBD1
CASSPIDRAAGELFF
TGTGCCAGCTCTCCCATAGACAGGGCCGCCGGGGAGCTGTTTTTT
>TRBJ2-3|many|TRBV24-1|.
CATSDLGGGDTQYF
TGTGCCACCAGTGATTTGGGAGGGGGAGATACGCAGTATTTT
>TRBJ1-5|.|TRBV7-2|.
CASSFTTGDNQPQHF
TGTGCCAGCAGCTTTACCACAGGAGACAATCAGCCCCAGCATTTT
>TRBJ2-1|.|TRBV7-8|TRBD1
CASSLQGARVNEQFF
TGTGCCAGCAGCTTACAGGGGGCGAGAGTCAATGAGCAGTTCTTC
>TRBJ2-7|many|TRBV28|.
CASRGVGGFYEQYF
TGTGCCAGCAGAGGAGTAGGGGGTTTTTACGAGCAGTACTTC
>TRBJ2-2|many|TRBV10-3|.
CAISPGPTIGELFF
TGTGCCATTTCCCCCGGGCCAACCATCGGGGAGCTGTTTTTT
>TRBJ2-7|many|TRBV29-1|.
CSVSQGGSYEQYF
TGCAGCGTTAGCCAGGGGGGTTCCTACGAGCAGTACTTC
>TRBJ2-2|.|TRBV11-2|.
CASSLEFPYTGELFF
TGTGCCAGCAGCTTAGAGTTTCCATACACCGGGGAGCTGTTTTTT
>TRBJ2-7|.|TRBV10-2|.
CASSEQGSSYEQYF
TGCGCCAGCAGTGAGCAGGGGTCAAGCTACGAGCAGTACTTC
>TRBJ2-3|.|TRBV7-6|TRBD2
CASSFISGRISTDTQYF
TGTGCCAGCAGCTTTATCAGCGGGAGGATTAGCACAGATACGCAGTATTTT
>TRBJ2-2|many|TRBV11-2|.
CASSTTRATGELFF
TGTGCCAGCAGCACCACTCGGGCCACCGGGGAGCTGTTTTTT